The rows below give T cell receptor beta chains drawn from one sample of a study of human T cells and chemical hapten exposure. TCRdb analysed the RACE reads with MiXCR anew, one entry per CDR3 protein. The sample has some 90,000 distinct CDR3 sequences; 8.5% to 9% are singletons. Sequencing was performed on whole blood. These receptors were taken from a female donor in good health. Some clones in this sample may be carry-over from other donors' samples. Both conserved end residues are part of each CDR3. Fields, in order: V gene, J gene, D gene, clone size, CDR3 protein, CDR3 DNA. The D gene is left open where the match is weak. A clone size is listed for some rows: how often the clone was seen (once, few, many), or a class if it is expanded.

TRBV14	TRBJ2-3	.	.	CASSQTPSGADTQYF	TGTGCCAGCAGCCAAACGCCTAGTGGCGCAGATACGCAGTATTTT
TRBV24-1	TRBJ2-1	.	.	CATSGRTGSYNEQFF	TGTGCCACCAGTGGGAGGACGGGCTCCTACAATGAGCAGTTCTTC
TRBV19	TRBJ2-3	.	few	CASSRGRSADTQYF	TGTGCCAGTAGTCGCGGCAGGTCAGCAGATACGCAGTATTTT
TRBV12-3/TRBV12-4	TRBJ1-2	TRBD1	.	CASSHTGTGYGYTF	TGTGCCAGCAGTCACACCGGGACAGGGTATGGCTACACCTTC
TRBV12-3/TRBV12-4	TRBJ1-4	.	.	CASSFGLGGGEKLFF	TGTGCCAGCAGTTTTGGCCTCGGAGGAGGTGAAAAACTGTTTTTT
TRBV28	TRBJ2-6	.	few	CASSVGGAGANVLTF	TGTGCCAGCTCCGTGGGGGGTGCTGGGGCCAACGTCCTGACTTTC
TRBV5-1	TRBJ2-1	.	.	CASSLATGRYNEQFF	TGCGCCAGCAGCTTGGCAACAGGGAGGTACAATGAGCAGTTCTTC
TRBV15	TRBJ2-3	TRBD1	.	CATSRVGQALFLADTQYF	TGTGCCACCAGCAGAGTGGGACAGGCCCTTTTTTTGGCAGATACGCAGTATTTT
TRBV29-1	TRBJ1-1	TRBD1	few	CSPMGQQETEAFF	TGCAGCCCTATGGGACAGCAGGAAACTGAAGCTTTCTTT
TRBV7-2	TRBJ2-2	TRBD2	many	CASAGGRFNTGELFF	TGTGCCAGCGCCGGCGGGAGATTTAACACCGGGGAGCTGTTTTTT
TRBV6-2/TRBV6-3	TRBJ1-2	.	.	CASRQWTANYGYTF	TGTGCCAGCAGACAATGGACAGCTAACTATGGCTACACCTTC